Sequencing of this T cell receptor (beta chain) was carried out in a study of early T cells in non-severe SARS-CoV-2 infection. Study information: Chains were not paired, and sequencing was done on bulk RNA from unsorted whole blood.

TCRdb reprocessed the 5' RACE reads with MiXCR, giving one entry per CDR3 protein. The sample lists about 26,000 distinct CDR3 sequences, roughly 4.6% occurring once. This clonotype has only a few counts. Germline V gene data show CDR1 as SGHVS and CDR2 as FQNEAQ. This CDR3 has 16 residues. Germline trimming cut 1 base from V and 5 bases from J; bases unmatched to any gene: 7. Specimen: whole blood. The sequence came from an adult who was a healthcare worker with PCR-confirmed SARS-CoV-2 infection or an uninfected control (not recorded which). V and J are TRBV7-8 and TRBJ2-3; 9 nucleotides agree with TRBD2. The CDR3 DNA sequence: TGTGCCAGCAGCTTAGAGGGCGGGGGGGTTGTAGATACGCAGTATTTT. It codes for CASSLEGGGVVDTQYF.